This T cell receptor beta chain was documented in a study of human T cells and chemical hapten exposure. Losses at the gene ends were 6 bases for V and 2 bases for J; bases not matched to a gene: 6. CDR3 size: 14 residues. The germline gives CDR1 DFQATT, CDR2 SNEGSKA (reference sequence). TCRdb re-called the RACE reads through MiXCR, storing one row per CDR3 protein. The sample includes more than 300,000 distinct CDR3 sequences, 5.5% seen only once; the top ten take 7% to 10%. This clonotype occurred a few times. As for time point: pre-sensitization, week 0. Described treatment: therapeutic diphenylcyclopropenone sensitization with weekly scalp DPC.

V gene TRBV20-1 combines with J gene TRBJ2-7; TRBD2 agrees at 11 bases. The TCR originated in a woman aged 18-30 years with alopecia areata. Some clones in this sample may be carry-over from other donors' samples. Here the sequenced sample was whole blood, taken in connection with sensitization to the hapten diphenylcyclopropenone (DPC). In nucleotides, the CDR3 is TGCAGTGCCCCCTTTAGCGGGGGGGCCTACGAGCAGTACTTC. The encoded protein is CSAPFSGGAYEQYF.